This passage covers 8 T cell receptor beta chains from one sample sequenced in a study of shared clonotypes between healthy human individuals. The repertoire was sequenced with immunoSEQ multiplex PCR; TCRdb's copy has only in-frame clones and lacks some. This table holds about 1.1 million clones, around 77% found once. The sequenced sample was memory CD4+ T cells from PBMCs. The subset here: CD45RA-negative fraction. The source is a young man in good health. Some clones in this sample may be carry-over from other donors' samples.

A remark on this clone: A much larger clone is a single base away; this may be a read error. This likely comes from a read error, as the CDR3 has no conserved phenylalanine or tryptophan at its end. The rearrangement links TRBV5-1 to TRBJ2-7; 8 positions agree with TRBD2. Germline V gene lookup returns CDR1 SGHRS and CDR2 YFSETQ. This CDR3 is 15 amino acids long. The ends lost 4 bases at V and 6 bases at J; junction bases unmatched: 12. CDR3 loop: CASSPGGAGLGEQYS. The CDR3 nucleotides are TGCGCCAGCAGCCCCGGGGGAGCGGGACTAGGCGAGCAGTACTCC.

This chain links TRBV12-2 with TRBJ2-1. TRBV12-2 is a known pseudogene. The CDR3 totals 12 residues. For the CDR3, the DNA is TGTGCAAGTAGGGCCTTCTACAATGAGCAGTTCTTC. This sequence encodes CASRAFYNEQFF.

The CDR3 here is CASSLGGQHITDTQYF. The CDR3, as DNA: TGTGCCAGCAGCTTGGGCGGACAGCACATCACAGATACGCAGTATTTT. This chain uses TRBV5-6 with TRBJ2-3; D perhaps matches TRBD1 (6 bases). V shed 0 bases and J shed 2 bases, with 13 bases lying between them. The CDR3 consists of 16 residues. Germline assignment: CDR1 SGHDT and CDR2 YYEEEE.

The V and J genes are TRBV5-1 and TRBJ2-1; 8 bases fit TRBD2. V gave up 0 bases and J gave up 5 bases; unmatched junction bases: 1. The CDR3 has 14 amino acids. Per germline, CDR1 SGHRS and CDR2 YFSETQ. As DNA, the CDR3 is TGCGCCAGCAGCTTGGGCGGGAGGCACAATGAGCAGTTCTTC. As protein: CASSLGGRHNEQFF.

The CDR3 sequence: CASSKGSGTDTQYF. The CDR3 coding sequence is TGTGCCAGCAGCAAAGGCTCGGGCACAGATACGCAGTATTTT. The gene calls are TRBV21-1 and TRBJ2-3; the table's D call of TRBD2 was not tested on the DNA. TRBV21-1 is a pseudogene. This CDR3 has 14 residues.

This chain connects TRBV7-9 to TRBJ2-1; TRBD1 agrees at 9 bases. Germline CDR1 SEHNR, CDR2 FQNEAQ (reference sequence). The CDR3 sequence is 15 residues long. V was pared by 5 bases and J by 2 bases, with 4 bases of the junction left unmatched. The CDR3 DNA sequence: TGTGCCAGCAGCGGGGGACAGGGCCCCTACAATGAGCAGTTCTTC. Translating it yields CASSGGQGPYNEQFF.

The CDR3 loop reads CACSGGGNEKLFF. DNA for the CDR3: TGTGCCTGCTCGGGAGGCGGAAATGAAAAACTGTTTTTT. The V call is TRBV30, the J call TRBJ1-4; D is unresolved. Germline V lookup: CDR1 GTSNPN, CDR2 SVGIG (reference sequence). V dropped 6 bases and J dropped 5 bases, with 13 bases sitting between them. The CDR3 consists of 13 residues.

DNA of the CDR3: TGCGCCAGCAGCCAGGGTTCCGCCAAAAACATTCAGTACTTC. Translated, it gives CASSQGSAKNIQYF. The V and J genes are TRBV5-1 and TRBJ2-4; TRBD1 might be the D (5 bases). This CDR3 has 14 amino acids. Trimming shortened V by 4 bases and J by 1 base, and 9 bases separated the two germline ends. From germline, CDR1 is SGHRS and CDR2 YFSETQ.